Listed below are T cell receptor beta chains from one sample, sequenced in a study of blood T cell repertoires in COVID-19. Some clones are missing from TCRdb's copy, which holds only in-frame ones; the method was immunoSEQ multiplex PCR. The sample consists of fewer than 400,000 clones, over 85% of them appearing once. Sequencing was done on a sample of peripheral blood. The receptors stem from a woman aged 25 to 39 with COVID-19, enrolled during active disease. CDR3s include the opening cysteine and the closing phenylalanine or tryptophan. The D gene is left open where the match is weak. Size tells how often a clone was seen (once, few, many) or the class of an expanded clone, and some rows leave it out.

d_call	j_call	clone_size	v_call	cdr3_nt	cdr3_aa
TRBD1	TRBJ1-4	NA	TRBV18	TGTGCCAGCTCACCCCTAACTTCGACAGGGTGGACTAATGAAAAACTGTTTTTT	CASSPLTSTGWTNEKLFF
NA	TRBJ1-2	NA	TRBV19	TGTGCCAGTAGTATTGACGGGGTGAAGGACTATGGCTACACCTTC	CASSIDGVKDYGYTF
NA	TRBJ1-3	NA	TRBV7-6	TGTGCCAGCAGACGTACAGGGTGGGACACCATATATTTT	CASRRTGWDTIYF
NA	TRBJ1-4	NA	TRBV7-9	TGTGCCAGCAGACGATTAGCAACTAATGAAAAACTGTTTTTT	CASRRLATNEKLFF
TRBD1	TRBJ2-1	NA	TRBV29-1	TGCAGCGTCGCCGGGACAGGGGGGCTCGATGAGCAGTTCTTC	CSVAGTGGLDEQFF
TRBD1	TRBJ1-1	NA	TRBV2	TGTGCCAGCGGAGTCATCACCAGGGGGCTAAGCACTGAAGCTTTCTTT	CASGVITRGLSTEAFF
NA	TRBJ2-5	few	TRBV19	TGTGCCAGTAGTAGTCCAGGGGCTGGGGAGACCCAGTACTTC	CASSSPGAGETQYF
NA	TRBJ1-4	NA	TRBV9	TGTGCCAGCAGCGTGACAGCTAATGAAAAACTGTTTTTT	CASSVTANEKLFF
NA	TRBJ1-1	NA	TRBV7-6	TGTGCCAGCAGCTTAGCGCAGGGTGGTGAAGCTTTCTTT	CASSLAQGGEAFF
TRBD2	TRBJ2-1	NA	TRBV7-8	TGTGCCAGCAGCTCACTAGCGGGGAGGTCCTACAATGAGCAGTTCTTC	CASSSLAGRSYNEQFF
TRBD1	TRBJ1-2	NA	TRBV5-1	TGCGCCAGCAGCTTGGCCCCAGGGGGCGAATATGGCTACACCTTC	CASSLAPGGEYGYTF
TRBD1	TRBJ1-1	NA	TRBV15	TGTGCCACCAGCAGGGAATCCGTTGGGGACAGGGGAGTGAACACTGAAGCTTTCTTT	CATSRESVGDRGVNTEAFF
TRBD1	TRBJ1-1	NA	TRBV5-5	TGTGCCAGCAGCTTGTTTGTAAGGACAGGGGGCCTCACTGAAGCTTTCTTT	CASSLFVRTGGLTEAFF
NA	TRBJ1-1	NA	TRBV7-9	TGTGCCAGCAGCAACAAAGGGGTTACGGGCACTGAAGCTTTCTTT	CASSNKGVTGTEAFF
NA	TRBJ2-7	NA	TRBV5-6	TGTGCCAGCAGCTTGGTGGTTAGTCACGAGCAGTACTTC	CASSLVVSHEQYF
NA	TRBJ1-3	NA	TRBV6-5	TGTGCCAGCAGTCCCCGGGGGGCAGGAAACACCATATATTTT	CASSPRGAGNTIYF
NA	TRBJ1-5	NA	TRBV6-5	TGTGCCAGCGAGATCCGCTATAGCAATCAGCCCCAGCATTTT	CASEIRYSNQPQHF
TRBD1	TRBJ1-2	NA	TRBV28	TGTGCCAGCAGCAGGACAGGATTTAACTATGGCTACACCTTC	CASSRTGFNYGYTF